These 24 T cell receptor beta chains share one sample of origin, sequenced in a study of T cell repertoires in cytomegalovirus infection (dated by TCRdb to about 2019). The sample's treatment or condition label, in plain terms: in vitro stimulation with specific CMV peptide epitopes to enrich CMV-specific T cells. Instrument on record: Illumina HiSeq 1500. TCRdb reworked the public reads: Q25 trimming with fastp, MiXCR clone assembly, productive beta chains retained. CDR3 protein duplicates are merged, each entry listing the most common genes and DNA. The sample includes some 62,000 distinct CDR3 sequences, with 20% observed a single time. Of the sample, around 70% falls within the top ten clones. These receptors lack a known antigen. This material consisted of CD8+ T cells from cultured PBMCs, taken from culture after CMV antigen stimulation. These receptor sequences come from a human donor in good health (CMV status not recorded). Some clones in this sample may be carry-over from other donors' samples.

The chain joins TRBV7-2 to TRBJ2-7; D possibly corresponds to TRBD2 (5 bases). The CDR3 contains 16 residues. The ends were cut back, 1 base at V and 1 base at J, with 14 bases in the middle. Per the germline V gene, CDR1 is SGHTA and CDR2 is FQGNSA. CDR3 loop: CASSLGRQGGSYEQYF. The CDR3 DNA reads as TGTGCCAGCAGCTTAGGGCGCCAAGGAGGATCCTACGAGCAGTACTTC.

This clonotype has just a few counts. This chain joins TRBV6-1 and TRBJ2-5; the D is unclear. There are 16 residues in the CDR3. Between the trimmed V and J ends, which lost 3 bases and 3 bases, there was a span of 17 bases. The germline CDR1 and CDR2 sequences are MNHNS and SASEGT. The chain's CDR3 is CASSEGFAASEETQYF. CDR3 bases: TGTGCCAGCAGTGAGGGCTTCGCGGCTTCCGAAGAGACCCAGTACTTC.

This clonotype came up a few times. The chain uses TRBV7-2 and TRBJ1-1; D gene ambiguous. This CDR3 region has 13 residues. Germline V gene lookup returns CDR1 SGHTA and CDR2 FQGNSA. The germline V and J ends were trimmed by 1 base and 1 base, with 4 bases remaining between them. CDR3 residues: CASSLVPNTEAFF. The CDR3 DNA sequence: TGTGCCAGCAGCTTAGTGCCGAACACTGAAGCTTTCTTT.

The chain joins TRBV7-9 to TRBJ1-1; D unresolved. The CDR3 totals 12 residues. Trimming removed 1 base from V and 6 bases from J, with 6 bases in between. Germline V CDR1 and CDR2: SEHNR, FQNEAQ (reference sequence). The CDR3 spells CASSLEESEAFF. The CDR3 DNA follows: TGTGCCAGCAGCTTAGAAGAGTCTGAAGCTTTCTTT. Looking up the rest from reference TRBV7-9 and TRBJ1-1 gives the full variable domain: DTGVSQNPRHKITKRGQNVTFRCDPISEHNRLYWYRQTLGQGPEFLTYFQNEAQLEKSRLLSDRFSAERPKGSFSTLEIQRTEQGDSAMYLCASSLEESEAFFGQGTRLTVV.

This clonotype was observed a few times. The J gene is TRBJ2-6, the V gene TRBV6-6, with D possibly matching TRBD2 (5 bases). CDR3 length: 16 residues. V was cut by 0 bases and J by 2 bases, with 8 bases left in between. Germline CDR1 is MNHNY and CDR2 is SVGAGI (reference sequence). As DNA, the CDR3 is TGTGCCAGCAGTTACTCGACCGGGACTGGGGCCAACGTCCTGACTTTC. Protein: CASSYSTGTGANVLTF.

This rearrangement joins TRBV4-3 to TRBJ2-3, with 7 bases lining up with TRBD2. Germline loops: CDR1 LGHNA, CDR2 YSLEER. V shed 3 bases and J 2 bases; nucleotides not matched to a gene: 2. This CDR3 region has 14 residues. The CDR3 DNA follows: TGCGCCAGCAGCCAGGGGGGGTTCACAGATACGCAGTATTTT. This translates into CASSQGGFTDTQYF.

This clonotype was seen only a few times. CDR3 region: CASSWGEWDTEAFF. CDR3 in DNA: TGTGCCAGCAGCTGGGGGGAGTGGGACACTGAAGCTTTCTTT. The J gene is TRBJ1-1, the V gene TRBV11-2; TRBD1 might be the D (5 bases). The CDR3 has 14 amino acids. The V end lost 4 bases, the J end lost 3 bases, and 12 bases lay between the germline ends. Per the germline V gene, CDR1 is SGHAT and CDR2 is FQNNGV.

CDR3: CSVESPADNTGELFF. The CDR3 DNA follows: TGCAGCGTTGAATCCCCGGCCGACAACACCGGGGAGCTGTTTTTT. The rearrangement links TRBV29-1 to TRBJ2-2, with D uncertain. V shed 2 bases and J shed 2 bases, with 12 bases lying between them. Germline CDR1 is SQVTM and CDR2 is ANQGSEA. CDR3 size: 15 residues.

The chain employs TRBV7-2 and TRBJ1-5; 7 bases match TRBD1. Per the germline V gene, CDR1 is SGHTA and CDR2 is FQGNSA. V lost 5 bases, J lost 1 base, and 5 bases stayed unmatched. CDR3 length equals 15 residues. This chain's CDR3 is CASSAPTGSNQPQHF. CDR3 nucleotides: TGTGCCAGCAGCGCACCGACAGGGAGCAATCAGCCCCAGCATTTT.

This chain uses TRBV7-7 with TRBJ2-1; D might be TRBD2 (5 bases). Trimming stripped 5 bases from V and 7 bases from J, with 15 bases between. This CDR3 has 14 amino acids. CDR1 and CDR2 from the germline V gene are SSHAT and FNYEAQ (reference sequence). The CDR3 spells CASSHITRPNEQFF. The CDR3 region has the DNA TGTGCCAGCAGCCACATTACTAGACCAAATGAGCAGTTCTTC.

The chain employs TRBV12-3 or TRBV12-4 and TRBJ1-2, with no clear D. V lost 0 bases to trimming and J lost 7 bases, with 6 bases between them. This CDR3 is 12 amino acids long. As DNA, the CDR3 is TGTGCCAGCAGTTTAGCTCAAGTTGGCTACACCTTC. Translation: CASSLAQVGYTF.

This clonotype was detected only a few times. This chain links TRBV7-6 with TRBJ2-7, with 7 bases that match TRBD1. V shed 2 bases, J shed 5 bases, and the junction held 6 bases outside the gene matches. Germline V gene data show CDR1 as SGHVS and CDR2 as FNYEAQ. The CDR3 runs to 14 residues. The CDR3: CASSLRDRTDEQYF. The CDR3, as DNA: TGTGCCAGCAGCTTAAGGGACAGAACTGACGAGCAGTACTTC.

The DNA of the CDR3 is TGTGCCAGCAGCCCCTTTATGCGGAGGAACACTGAAGCTTTCTTT. It specifies CASSPFMRRNTEAFF. The chain employs TRBV7-6 and TRBJ1-1; no clear D. This CDR3 contains 15 residues. The ends were cut back, 5 bases at V and 1 base at J, with 14 bases in the middle. CDR1 is SGHVS and CDR2 is FNYEAQ in the germline V gene.

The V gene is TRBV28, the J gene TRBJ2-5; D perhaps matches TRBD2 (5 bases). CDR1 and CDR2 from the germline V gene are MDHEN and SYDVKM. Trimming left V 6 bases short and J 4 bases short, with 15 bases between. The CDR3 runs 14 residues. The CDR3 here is CASSSSRGRETQYF. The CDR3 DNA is TGTGCCAGCAGCTCCTCCCGAGGGCGAGAGACCCAGTACTTC.

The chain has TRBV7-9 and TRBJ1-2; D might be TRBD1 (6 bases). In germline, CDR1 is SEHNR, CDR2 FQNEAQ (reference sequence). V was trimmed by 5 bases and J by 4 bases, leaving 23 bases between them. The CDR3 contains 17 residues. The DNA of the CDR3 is TGTGCCAGCAGCGGCGGCCCTACAGGGTATGGTGGCTATGGCTACACCTTC. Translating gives CASSGGPTGYGGYGYTF. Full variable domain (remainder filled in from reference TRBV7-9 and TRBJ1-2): DTGVSQNPRHKITKRGQNVTFRCDPISEHNRLYWYRQTLGQGPEFLTYFQNEAQLEKSRLLSDRFSAERPKGSFSTLEIQRTEQGDSAMYLCASSGGPTGYGGYGYTFGSGTRLTVV.

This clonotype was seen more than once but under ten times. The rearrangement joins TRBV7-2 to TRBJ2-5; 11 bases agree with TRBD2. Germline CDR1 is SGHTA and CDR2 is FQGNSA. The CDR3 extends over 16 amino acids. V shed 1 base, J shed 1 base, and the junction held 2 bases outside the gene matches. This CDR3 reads CASSLELAGAQETQYF. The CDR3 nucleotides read TGTGCCAGCAGCTTAGAACTAGCGGGAGCCCAAGAGACCCAGTACTTC.

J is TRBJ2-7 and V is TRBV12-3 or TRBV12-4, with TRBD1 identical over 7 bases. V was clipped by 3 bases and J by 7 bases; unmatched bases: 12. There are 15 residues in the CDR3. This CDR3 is CASSFYGQGEGEQYF. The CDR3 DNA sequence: TGTGCCAGCAGTTTTTATGGTCAGGGGGAAGGAGAGCAGTACTTC.

The DNA for the CDR3 is TGTGCCAGCAGCAACAGGGGGCTAGCGGGGGACAATGAGCAGTTCTTC. Its translation: CASSNRGLAGDNEQFF. This rearrangement joins TRBV7-6 to TRBJ2-1; TRBD2 is a possible D gene (10 bases). V lost 5 bases, J lost 5 bases, and 19 bases lay in between. Per germline, CDR1 SGHVS and CDR2 FNYEAQ. There are 16 residues in the CDR3. Full variable domain (outside the CDR3, taken from reference TRBV7-6 and TRBJ2-1): GAGVSQSPRYKVTKRGQDVALRCDPISGHVSLYWYRQALGQGPEFLTYFNYEAQQDKSGLPNDRFSAERPEGSISTLTIQRTEQRDSAMYRCASSNRGLAGDNEQFFGPGTRLTVL.

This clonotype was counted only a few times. CDR3 bases: TGTGCGTCGGGGAGGGGGTATTTGTATGAGCAGTTCTTC. It yields the protein CASGRGYLYEQFF. The chain has TRBV7-6 and TRBJ2-1; possible D gene TRBD2, 7 bases. CDR1 and CDR2 from the germline V gene are SGHVS and FNYEAQ. The CDR3 runs 13 residues.

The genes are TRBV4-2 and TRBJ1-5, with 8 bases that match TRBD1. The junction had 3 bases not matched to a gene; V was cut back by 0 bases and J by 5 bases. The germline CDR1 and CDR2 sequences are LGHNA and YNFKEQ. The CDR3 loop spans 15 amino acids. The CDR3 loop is CASSQDGQGDQPQHF. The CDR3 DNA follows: TGTGCCAGCAGCCAAGATGGACAGGGCGATCAGCCCCAGCATTTT.

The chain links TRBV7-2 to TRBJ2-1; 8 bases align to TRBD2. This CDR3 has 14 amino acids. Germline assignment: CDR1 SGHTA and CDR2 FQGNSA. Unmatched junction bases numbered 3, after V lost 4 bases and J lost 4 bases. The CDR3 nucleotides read TGTGCCAGCAGCTCGGGGGGGCAGTACAATGAGCAGTTCTTC. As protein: CASSSGGQYNEQFF.

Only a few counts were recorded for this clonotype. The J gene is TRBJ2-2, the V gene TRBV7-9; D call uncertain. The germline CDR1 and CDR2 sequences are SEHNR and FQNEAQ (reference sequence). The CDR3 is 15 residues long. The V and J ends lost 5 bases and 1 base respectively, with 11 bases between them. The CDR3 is CASSGWTGNTGELFF. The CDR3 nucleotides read TGTGCCAGCAGCGGTTGGACCGGGAACACCGGGGAGCTGTTTTTT.

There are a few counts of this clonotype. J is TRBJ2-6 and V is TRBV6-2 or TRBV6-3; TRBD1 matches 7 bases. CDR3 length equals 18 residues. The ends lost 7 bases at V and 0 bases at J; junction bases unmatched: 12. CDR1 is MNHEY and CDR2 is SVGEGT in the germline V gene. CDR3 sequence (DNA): TGTGCCAGCACTTTCCCGCGACAGGGTAGCTCTGGGGCCAACGTCCTGACTTTC. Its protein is CASTFPRQGSSGANVLTF.

The CDR3 here is CATSAGVTTDTQYF. DNA of the CDR3: TGTGCCACCTCCGCGGGGGTTACCACAGATACGCAGTATTTT. The rearrangement uses TRBV2 and TRBJ2-3, with 7 bases lining up with TRBD2. The junction had 9 bases not matched to a gene; V was cut back by 10 bases and J by 2 bases. This CDR3 is 14 amino acids long. CDR1 and CDR2 (germline): SNHLY, FYNNEI.